This TCR beta chain comes out of a study of T cell repertoires in cytomegalovirus infection. The CDR3 totals 19 residues. V was clipped by 6 bases and J by 2 bases; unmatched bases: 15. TCRdb reprocessed the reads via MiXCR and lists one record per CDR3 protein. This sample has some 900,000 distinct CDR3 sequences, with over 25% found just once. Regarding this clonotype: Its antigen remains unknown.

The TCR comes from a human donor in good health (CMV status not recorded). Some clones in this sample may be carry-over from other donors' samples. Source: cultured CD8+ T cells from PBMCs, taken from culture after CMV antigen stimulation. The chain has TRBV12-3 or TRBV12-4 and TRBJ2-1, with TRBD1 matching over 11 bases. In DNA, the CDR3 is TGTGCCAGCAGCGGGACAGGGGGTGTGTTAGCGGGGGCCTACAATGAGCAGTTCTTC. Its protein is CASSGTGGVLAGAYNEQFF.